Below are 17 T cell receptor beta chains sequenced from a single sample in a study of post-analysis software for immune sequencing data. The library was made from cDNA and included unique molecular identifiers. Each CDR3 protein gets one entry after TCRdb re-called the PCR reads with MiXCR. The sample has hundreds of thousands of distinct CDR3 sequences, 25% to 30% seen once. Overall study results and limits: Comparison of patients with controls showed about 5 TRBV segments more frequent in patients, TRBV5-6, TRBV5-1 and TRBV20-1 among them.

Antigen specificity for these receptors is unknown. The sequenced material came from blood. The receptors were gathered from a girl aged 10 to 17 with multiple sclerosis.

The chain joins TRBV4-2 to TRBJ2-1, with D perhaps TRBD2 (5 bases). Trimming removed 4 bases from V and 0 bases from J, with 28 bases in between. In germline, CDR1 is LGHNA, CDR2 YNFKEQ. This CDR3 spans 21 amino acids. The CDR3 DNA reads TGTGCCAGCAGCCCCCTCGGACTGAGCGAGCTTTTGGGCGGCTCCTACAATGAGCAGTTCTTC. Protein: CASSPLGLSELLGGSYNEQFF.

The J gene is TRBJ2-1, the V gene TRBV11-3, with 8 bases fitting TRBD2. This CDR3 has 16 residues. Germline lookup yields CDR1 SGHNT and CDR2 YENEEA. V lost 5 bases and J lost 5; bases outside the gene matches: 11. This chain's CDR3 is CASSRTGVAGNNEQFF. CDR3 sequence (DNA): TGTGCCAGCAGCCGCACGGGTGTAGCGGGGAACAATGAGCAGTTCTTC.

This clonotype was counted between two and nine times. The rearrangement links TRBV13 to TRBJ2-5; D may be TRBD2 (5 bases). Per the germline V gene, CDR1 is PRHDT and CDR2 is FYEKMQ (reference sequence). V lost 5 bases, J lost 5 bases, and 12 bases lay in between. This CDR3 has 13 residues. The CDR3 DNA sequence: TGTGCCAGCAGCGTCTTCGAGGGCGAGACCCAGTACTTC. Its protein is CASSVFEGETQYF.

The V and J genes are TRBV28 and TRBJ2-3; TRBD2 matches 7 bases. The CDR3 is 15 amino acids. From germline, CDR1 is MDHEN and CDR2 SYDVKM. Losses at the gene ends were 6 bases for V and 2 bases for J; bases not matched to a gene: 8. The DNA for the CDR3 is TGTGCCAGCAGGGCCCAGCGGGATCCCACAGATACGCAGTATTTT. It codes for CASRAQRDPTDTQYF. Full variable domain (outside the CDR3, taken from reference TRBV28 and TRBJ2-3): DVKVTQSSRYLVKRTGEKVFLECVQDMDHENMFWYRQDPGLGLRLIYFSYDVKMKEKGDIPEGYSVSREKKERFSLILESASTNQTSMYLCASRAQRDPTDTQYFGPGTRLTVL.

This clonotype came up a few times. The rearrangement joins TRBV21-1 to TRBJ2-7. TRBV21-1 corresponds to a pseudogene. This CDR3 comprises 14 residues. The CDR3 loop is CASSNGEVGYEQYF. The CDR3 DNA is TGTGCCAGCAGCAATGGAGAGGTCGGCTACGAGCAGTACTTC.

The sample holds a few counts of this clonotype. V gene TRBV5-1 combines with J gene TRBJ2-1; D gene ambiguous. CDR1 SGHRS and CDR2 YFSETQ come from the germline V gene. The germline V and J ends were trimmed by 3 bases and 4 bases, with 17 bases remaining between them. This CDR3 has 16 amino acids. The CDR3 sequence is CASSSNRFPRYNEQFF. The CDR3 nucleotides are TGCGCCAGCAGCTCAAACAGATTCCCCCGGTACAATGAGCAGTTCTTC.

The chain has TRBV20-1 and TRBJ1-2; 7 nucleotides align to TRBD1. The junction had 4 bases not matched to a gene; V was cut back by 5 bases and J by 4 bases. Germline CDR1 and CDR2: DFQATT and SNEGSKA (reference sequence). This CDR3 contains 12 residues. CDR3 sequence reads: CSAGRTGYGYTF. The CDR3 coding sequence is TGCAGTGCTGGAAGGACAGGCTATGGCTACACCTTC.

A few counts support this clonotype. DNA of the CDR3: TGCGCCAGCAGCCAAGTGTCGGATGGCTACACCTTC. Protein product: CASSQVSDGYTF. This chain links TRBV4-1 with TRBJ1-2; D uncertain. Germline V gene lookup returns CDR1 MGHRA and CDR2 YSYEKL. V was shortened by 1 base and J by 6 bases, with 6 bases between the two germline ends. This CDR3 has 12 amino acids.

This clonotype showed up just a few times. This sequence joins TRBV4-2 and TRBJ1-4; D is uncertain. This CDR3 has 16 amino acids. The germline gives CDR1 LGHNA, CDR2 YNFKEQ. V shed 1 base and J shed 0 bases, with 9 bases lying between them. The CDR3: CASSQGGIPTNEKLFF. CDR3 DNA: TGTGCCAGCAGCCAAGGAGGAATCCCAACTAATGAAAAACTGTTTTTT.

J is TRBJ2-1 and V is TRBV19; D gene unclear. The CDR3 is 15 residues long. The V end lost 3 bases, the J end lost 0 bases, and 9 bases lay between the germline ends. Germline lookup yields CDR1 LNHDA and CDR2 SQIVND (reference sequence). The CDR3 nucleotides are TGTGCCAGTAGTATGACGCGGAGCTCCTACAATGAGCAGTTCTTC. This gives the protein CASSMTRSSYNEQFF.

This clonotype was counted once. This chain connects TRBV7-9 to TRBJ1-2; D unresolved. The V end was cut by 5 bases, the J end by 4 bases, with 17 bases between. CDR3 length: 15 residues. Germline loops: CDR1 SEHNR, CDR2 FQNEAQ (reference sequence). The CDR3 region is CASSDDLAAGYGYTF. In nucleotides, the CDR3 is TGTGCCAGCAGCGACGACTTGGCCGCAGGCTATGGCTACACCTTC.

The gene calls are TRBV3-1 and TRBJ2-1, with TRBD2 matching 9 bases. The CDR3 runs 14 residues. CDR1 is LGHDT and CDR2 is YNNKEL in the germline V gene (reference sequence). The trim removed 6 bases at V and 7 bases at J, leaving 7 bases unmatched. In nucleotides, the CDR3 is TGTGCCAGCAGACCCGGACTAGCGCGGAATGAGCAGTTCTTC. Residues: CASRPGLARNEQFF.

This clonotype was recorded many times. This chain uses TRBV6-1 with TRBJ2-6, with a tentative D call TRBD2 (5 bases). Germline CDR1 MNHNS, CDR2 SASEGT. V was cut by 3 bases and J by 4 bases, with 13 bases left in between. The CDR3 is 16 amino acids. The CDR3 protein is CASSEDSPAGANVLTF. CDR3 sequence (DNA): TGTGCCAGCAGTGAGGACTCCCCGGCAGGGGCCAACGTCCTGACTTTC.

This clonotype was seen ten or more times. V is TRBV7-2 and J is TRBJ2-7; unclear D gene. Germline CDR1 reads SGHTA; CDR2 reads FQGNSA. Trimming took 1 base from V and 2 from J, leaving 6 bases between them. The CDR3 length is 13 residues. In nucleotides, the CDR3 is TGTGCCAGCAGCTTAGACGGTACCTACGAGCAGTACTTC. Translating it yields CASSLDGTYEQYF.

The rearrangement links TRBV18 to TRBJ1-1; 9 positions agree with TRBD1. Per the germline V gene, CDR1 is KGHSH and CDR2 is LQKENI. V was pared by 3 bases and J by 1 base, with 3 bases of the junction left unmatched. The CDR3 contains 15 residues. CDR3 region: CASSPEGQGNTEAFF. As DNA, the CDR3 is TGTGCCAGCTCACCGGAGGGACAGGGGAACACTGAAGCTTTCTTT.

This clonotype was seen a handful of times. The chain has TRBV21-1 and TRBJ2-2; the DNA was not used to check the table's D call, TRBD2. TRBV21-1 is a documented pseudogene. CDR3 length: 19 amino acids. The CDR3, as DNA: TGTGCCAGCAGCAAAGAGTCCTCGGTGCGGGGCGGGAACACCGGGGAGCTGTTTTTT. Amino acid sequence: CASSKESSVRGGNTGELFF.

V gene TRBV5-5 combines with J gene TRBJ2-7; a weak D match, TRBD2 (5 bases). Germline V gene data show CDR1 as SGHKS and CDR2 as YYEKEE (reference sequence). The V and J ends lost 4 bases and 2 bases respectively, with 10 bases between them. This CDR3 is 13 amino acids long. CDR3 amino acids: CASSADWAYEQYF. CDR3 nucleotide sequence: TGTGCCAGCAGCGCGGACTGGGCCTACGAGCAGTACTTC.